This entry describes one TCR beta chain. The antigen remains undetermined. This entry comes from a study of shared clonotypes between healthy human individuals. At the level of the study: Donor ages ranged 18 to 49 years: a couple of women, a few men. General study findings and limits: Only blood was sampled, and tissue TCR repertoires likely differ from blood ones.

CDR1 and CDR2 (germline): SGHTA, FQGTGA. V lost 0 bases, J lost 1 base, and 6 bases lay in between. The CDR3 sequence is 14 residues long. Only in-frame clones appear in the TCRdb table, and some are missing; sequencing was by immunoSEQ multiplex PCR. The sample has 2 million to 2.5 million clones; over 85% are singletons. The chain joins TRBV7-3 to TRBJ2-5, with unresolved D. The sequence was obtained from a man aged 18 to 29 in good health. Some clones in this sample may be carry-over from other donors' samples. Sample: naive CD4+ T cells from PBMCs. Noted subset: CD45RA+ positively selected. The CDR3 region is CASSLTPSQETQYF. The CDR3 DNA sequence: TGTGCCAGCAGCTTAACTCCTAGCCAAGAGACCCAGTACTTC.